Reported below is one T cell receptor beta chain. Its antigen remains unknown. Mouse names are used for the genes. The CDR3 end falls 1 residue outside the read, so it is completed with the germline J gene. The record originates from a study of tissue T cells after allogeneic stem cell transplantation. Overall study results and limits: In patients and mice, blood and spleen missed much of tissue repertoire.

TCRbeta CDR3 was sequenced at survey depth with template counts. The repertoire was sequenced with immunoSEQ multiplex PCR; TCRdb's copy has only in-frame clones and lacks some. This table has about 21,000 clones, approximately 69% appearing once. The germline V gene encodes CDR1 NSHNY and CDR2 SYGAGN. The CDR3 is made up of 14 amino acids. V was trimmed by 2 bases and J by 4 bases, leaving 9 bases between them. Specimen: blood. The chain employs TRBV13-1 and TRBJ1-4, with D tentatively TRBD1 (6 bases). This sequence was found in a female BALB/c mouse in good health. The MHC haplotype of this mouse line is H2-d. CDR3 bases read: TGTGCCAGCAGTGAGGGACACCTCAACGAAAGATTATTT. Protein sequence: CASSEGHLNERLF. The full CDR3 sequence reads CASSEGHLNERLFF.